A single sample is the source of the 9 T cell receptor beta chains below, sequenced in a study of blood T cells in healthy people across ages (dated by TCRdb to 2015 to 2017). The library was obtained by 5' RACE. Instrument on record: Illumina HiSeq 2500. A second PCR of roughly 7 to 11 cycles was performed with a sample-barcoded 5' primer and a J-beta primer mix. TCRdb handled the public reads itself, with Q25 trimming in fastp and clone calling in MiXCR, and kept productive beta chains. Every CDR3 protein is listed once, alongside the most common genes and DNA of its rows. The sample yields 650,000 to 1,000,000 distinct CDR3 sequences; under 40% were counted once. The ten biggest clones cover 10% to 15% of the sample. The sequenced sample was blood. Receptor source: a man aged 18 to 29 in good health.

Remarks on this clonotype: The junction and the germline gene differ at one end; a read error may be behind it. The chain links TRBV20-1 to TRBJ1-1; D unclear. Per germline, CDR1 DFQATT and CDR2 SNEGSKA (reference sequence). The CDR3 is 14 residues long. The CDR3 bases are TGCAGTACTAGCCAACGTGCCCTGAACACTGAAGCTTTCTTT. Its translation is CSTSQRALNTEAFF.

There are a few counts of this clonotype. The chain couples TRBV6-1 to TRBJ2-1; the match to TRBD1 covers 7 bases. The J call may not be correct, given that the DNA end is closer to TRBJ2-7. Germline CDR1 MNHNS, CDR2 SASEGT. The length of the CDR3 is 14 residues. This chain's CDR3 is CASSGDSSYNEQYF. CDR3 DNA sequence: TGTGCCAGCAGTGGGGACAGCTCCTACAATGAGCAGTACTTC.

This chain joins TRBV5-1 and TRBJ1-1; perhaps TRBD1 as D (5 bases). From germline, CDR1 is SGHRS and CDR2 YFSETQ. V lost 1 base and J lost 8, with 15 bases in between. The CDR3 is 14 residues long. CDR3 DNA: TGCGCCAGCAGCTTGCGGCCCCAGGGAACCGAAGCTTTCTTT. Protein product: CASSLRPQGTEAFF.

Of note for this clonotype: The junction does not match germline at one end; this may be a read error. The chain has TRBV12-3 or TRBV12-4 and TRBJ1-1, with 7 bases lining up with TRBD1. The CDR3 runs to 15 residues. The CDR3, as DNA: TGTGCCAGCAGTTCCCCGGGACAGCTGAACACTGATGCTTTCTTT. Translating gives CASSSPGQLNTDAFF.

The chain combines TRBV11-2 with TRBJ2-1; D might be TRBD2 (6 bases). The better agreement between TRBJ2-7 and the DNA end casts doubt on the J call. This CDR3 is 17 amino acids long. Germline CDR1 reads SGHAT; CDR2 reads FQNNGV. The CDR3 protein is CASSLSPVGGVYNEQYF. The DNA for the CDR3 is TGTGCCAGCAGCTTAAGTCCCGTCGGGGGAGTCTACAATGAGCAGTACTTC.

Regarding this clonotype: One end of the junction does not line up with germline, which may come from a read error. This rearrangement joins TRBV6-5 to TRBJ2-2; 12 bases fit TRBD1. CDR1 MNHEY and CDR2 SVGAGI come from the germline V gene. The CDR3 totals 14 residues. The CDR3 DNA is TGTGCCAGCAGGGGGACAGGGGGCACCGGGGAGCCGTTTTTT. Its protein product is CASRGTGGTGEPFF.

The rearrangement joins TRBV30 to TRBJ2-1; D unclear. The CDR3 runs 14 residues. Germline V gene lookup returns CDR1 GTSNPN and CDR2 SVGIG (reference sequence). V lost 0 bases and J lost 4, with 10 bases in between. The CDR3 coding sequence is TGTGCCTGGAGTGTAGGCGGCACGTACAATGAGCAGTTCTTC. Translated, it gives CAWSVGGTYNEQFF.

DNA for the CDR3: TGCAGTGGGTTTGAGGGGGGGGACACTGAAGCTTTCTTT. As protein: CSGFEGGDTEAFF. The chain carries TRBV20-1 and TRBJ1-1, with D perhaps TRBD1 (6 bases). The germline V gene encodes CDR1 DFQATT and CDR2 SNEGSKA (reference sequence). Trimming shortened V by 7 bases and J by 3 bases, and 15 bases separated the two germline ends. There are 13 residues in the CDR3.

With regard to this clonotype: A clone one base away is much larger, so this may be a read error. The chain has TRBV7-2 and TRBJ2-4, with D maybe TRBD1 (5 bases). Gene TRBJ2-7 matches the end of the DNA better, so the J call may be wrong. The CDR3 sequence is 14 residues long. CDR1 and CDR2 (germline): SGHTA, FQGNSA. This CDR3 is CASSPSLGPYEQYF. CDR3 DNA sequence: TGTGCCAGCAGCCCCTCTTTGGGGCCCTACGAGCAGTACTTC.